These 14 T cell receptor beta chains share one sample of origin, sequenced in a study of T cell responses to AZD1222 COVID-19 vaccine. Sequencing used immunoSEQ multiplex PCR; TCRdb keeps in-frame clones, though not all of them. The sample holds around 270,000 clones, roughly 93% seen once. Sequenced material: peripheral blood, taken 28 days after the second AZD1222 dose. The receptors derive from an adult who received the AZD1222 COVID-19 vaccine.

CDR3: CASSDGTAMEQYF. As DNA, the CDR3 is TGTGCCAGCAGTGACGGGACTGCGATGGAGCAGTACTTC. The rearrangement links TRBV28 to TRBJ2-7, with D possibly TRBD2 on 6 matching bases. CDR3 length equals 13 residues. The V and J ends lost 5 bases and 7 bases respectively, with 15 bases between them. The V gene's germline CDR1 is MDHEN and CDR2 SYDVKM.

The rearrangement uses TRBV4-3 and TRBJ2-3, with D perhaps matching TRBD2 (6 bases). This CDR3 is built from 15 residues. Trimming removed 0 bases from V and 4 bases from J, with 11 bases in between. CDR1 and CDR2 (germline): LGHNA, YSLEER. The CDR3 sequence: CASSQERAGPDTQYF. The DNA for the CDR3 is TGCGCCAGCAGCCAAGAACGCGCGGGACCAGATACGCAGTATTTT.

This sequence joins TRBV5-5 and TRBJ1-2; D not certain. Germline assignment: CDR1 SGHKS and CDR2 YYEKEE (reference sequence). This CDR3 has 14 amino acids. V was shortened by 5 bases and J by 1 base, with 12 bases between the two germline ends. The CDR3 loop reads CASRRDAINYGYTF. The CDR3 DNA reads as TGTGCCAGCAGACGAGACGCAATTAACTATGGCTACACCTTC.

V and J are TRBV23-1 and TRBJ1-5; 9 nucleotides agree with TRBD1. TRBV23-1 is designated an ORF whose function remains uncertain. The trim removed 4 bases at V and 5 bases at J, leaving 9 bases unmatched. The CDR3 totals 16 residues. DNA for the CDR3: TGCGCCAGCAGTCCACTACAGGGGGCGGGGGATCAGCCCCAGCATTTT. Protein: CASSPLQGAGDQPQHF.

The chain carries TRBV28 and TRBJ2-7; D may be TRBD1 (5 bases). V was cut by 8 bases and J by 6 bases, with 8 bases left in between. Germline-derived CDR1 and CDR2 are MDHEN and SYDVKM. The CDR3 sequence is 10 residues long. In nucleotides, the CDR3 is TGTGCCAGCGGAAGGGGCGAGCAGTACTTC. Translated, it gives CASGRGEQYF.

This clone was picked up one time. V and J are TRBV6-6 and TRBJ1-6; D perhaps matches TRBD1 (5 bases). The V and J ends lost 5 bases and 5 bases respectively, with 13 bases between them. The CDR3 contains 15 residues. CDR1 MNHNY and CDR2 SVGAGI come from the germline V gene (reference sequence). This chain's CDR3 is CASSARSGNNSPLHF. The CDR3 DNA reads TGTGCCAGCAGTGCCCGCTCAGGGAATAATTCACCCCTCCACTTT.

The chain has TRBV7-2 and TRBJ2-2, with 7 bases fitting TRBD2. The CDR3 totals 16 residues. The germline gives CDR1 SGHTA, CDR2 FQGNSA. Trimming took 1 base from V and 2 from J; bases not matched to a gene: 4. The CDR3 is CASSLGGRVNTGELFF. CDR3 DNA sequence: TGTGCCAGCAGCTTAGGGGGGAGGGTTAACACCGGGGAGCTGTTTTTT.

CDR3 DNA sequence: TGTGCCAGCAGCTTAGGACTAGCGCGCCAAAATGAGCAGTTCTTC. This encodes CASSLGLARQNEQFF. The chain employs TRBV5-5 and TRBJ2-1, with 9 bases aligning to TRBD2. Per germline, CDR1 SGHKS and CDR2 YYEKEE (reference sequence). There are 15 residues in the CDR3. V lost 2 bases and J lost 7; bases outside the gene matches: 7. Supplemented by reference TRBV5-5 and TRBJ2-1, the full variable domain reads DAGVTQSPTHLIKTRGQQVTLRCSPISGHKSVSWYQQVLGQGPQFIFQYYEKEERGRGNFPDRFSARQFPNYSSELNVNALLLGDSALYLCASSLGLARQNEQFFGPGTRLTVL.

The chain employs TRBV6-2 or TRBV6-3 and TRBJ1-2; D ambiguous. Germline CDR1 reads MNHEY; CDR2 reads SVGEGT. The CDR3 consists of 12 residues. V dropped 5 bases and J dropped 3 bases, with 7 bases sitting between them. The chain's CDR3 is CASSRRDYGYTF. CDR3 DNA: TGTGCCAGCAGTCGACGGGACTATGGCTACACCTTC.

The chain uses TRBV5-6 and TRBJ2-1; D may correspond to TRBD1 or TRBD2 (5 bases each). CDR1 is SGHDT, CDR2 YYEEEE, per germline. CDR3 length: 13 amino acids. Trimming shortened V by 4 bases and J by 9 bases, and 14 bases separated the two germline ends. The CDR3 sequence is CASSLGAGGEQFF. CDR3 DNA: TGTGCCAGCAGCCTCGGGGCCGGCGGTGAGCAGTTCTTC.

This chain uses TRBV6-5 with TRBJ2-7; 9 nucleotides agree with TRBD2. Germline-derived CDR1 and CDR2 are MNHEY and SVGAGI. This CDR3 is 14 amino acids long. Germline trimming cut 6 bases from V and 8 bases from J; bases unmatched to any gene: 11. CDR3 loop: CASRTTSGGTKQYF. DNA for the CDR3: TGTGCCAGCAGAACGACTAGCGGAGGCACCAAGCAGTACTTC.

The chain employs TRBV5-5 and TRBJ2-2; TRBD1 matches 9 bases. This CDR3 comprises 18 residues. Trimming removed 4 bases from V and 4 bases from J; junction bases left unmatched: 14. Looked up from germline, CDR1 is SGHKS and CDR2 is YYEKEE (reference sequence). The CDR3 DNA follows: TGTGCCAGCAGCCGAAAATACAGGGGGCCGGGGACCACCGGGGAGCTGTTTTTT. Translating it yields CASSRKYRGPGTTGELFF.

This clone turned up a few times. This chain connects TRBV6-5 to TRBJ1-2; 8 bases map to TRBD1. CDR3 size: 13 residues. Trimming removed 5 bases from V and 4 bases from J; junction bases left unmatched: 3. Looked up from germline, CDR1 is MNHEY and CDR2 is SVGAGI. The CDR3 region is CASSQGASYGYTF. The CDR3 DNA reads as TGTGCCAGCAGTCAGGGGGCCAGCTATGGCTACACCTTC.

The chain combines TRBV5-1 with TRBJ2-1, with 8 bases that match TRBD1. The CDR3 runs 16 residues. J gave up 6 bases and V 4 bases, and 12 bases lay outside the gene matches. Germline values: CDR1 SGHRS, CDR2 YFSETQ. CDR3 sequence (DNA): TGCGCCAGCAGCCGCTATGGACAGGGTCAGCTCAATGAGCAGTTCTTC. This gives the protein CASSRYGQGQLNEQFF.